A selection of T cell receptor beta chains follows, all from one sample in a study of cytomegalovirus exposure and HLA in healthy donors. Only in-frame clones appear in the TCRdb table, and some are missing; sequencing was by immunoSEQ multiplex PCR. The sample shows tens of thousands of clones, around 80% of them seen only once. Source material: PBMCs. Receptor source: a man aged 30 to 39 in good health and CMV-seronegative. CDR3s include the opening cysteine and the closing phenylalanine or tryptophan. Fields, in order: V gene, D gene, clone size, J gene, CDR3 DNA, CDR3 protein. The D gene is left open where the match is weak. Clone sizes are given selectively: once, few, many, or a class where the clone is expanded.

TRBV7-2	NA	few	TRBJ2-3	TGTGCCAGCAGCTCCTACGCAGATACGCAGTATTTT	CASSSYADTQYF
TRBV30	TRBD1	few	TRBJ1-3	TGTGCCTGGAGTGCTCCAGGGGGCTTTGGAAACACCATATATTTT	CAWSAPGGFGNTIYF
TRBV19	TRBD1	NA	TRBJ1-6	TGTGCCAGTAGGCAGGGGGCGAGCTCCTATAATTCACCCCTCCACTTT	CASRQGASSYNSPLHF
TRBV28	NA	NA	TRBJ1-3	TGTGCCAGCAGTTTGCGGCGAGTCTCTGGAAACACCATATATTTT	CASSLRRVSGNTIYF
TRBV4-2	NA	NA	TRBJ1-2	TGTGCCAGCAGCTCCCAGGGTGGTGGCTACACCTTC	CASSSQGGGYTF
TRBV7-2	TRBD1	NA	TRBJ2-3	TGTGCCAGCAGCCCTGGACAGGGGAGACTCACAGATACGCAGTATTTT	CASSPGQGRLTDTQYF
TRBV7-2	NA	NA	TRBJ1-2	TGTGCCAGCAGCCTACTCGGACAAGTCTATGGCTACACCTTC	CASSLLGQVYGYTF
TRBV7-9	NA	NA	TRBJ1-2	TGTGCCAGCAGCCTCGCGGATCAACAGGCTGGGGTCTATGGCTACACCTTC	CASSLADQQAGVYGYTF
TRBV4-1	NA	NA	TRBJ2-5	TGCGCCAGCAGCTTTTCGTGGCAGGGGTACGAGACCCAGTACTTC	CASSFSWQGYETQYF
TRBV18	NA	NA	TRBJ2-5	TGTGCCAGCTCACCACCTTCCCAGGGGTCCCAGTACTTC	CASSPPSQGSQYF
TRBV25-1	TRBD1	once	TRBJ1-1	TGTGCCAGCAGTGACTTGGGACAGGGGGAAGCTTTCTTT	CASSDLGQGEAFF